Following are 31 T cell receptor beta chains from one sample sequenced in a study of cytomegalovirus exposure and HLA in healthy donors. Sequencing used immunoSEQ multiplex PCR; TCRdb keeps in-frame clones, though not all of them. The table includes about 110,000 clones, approximately 94% detected once. The sequencing sample was made of PBMCs. The receptors stem from a woman aged 18-29 years in good health and CMV-seronegative.

This chain connects TRBV6-1 to TRBJ1-6; tentatively, D is TRBD1 (5 bases). The CDR3 length is 13 residues. V was shortened by 10 bases and J by 6 bases, with 13 bases between the two germline ends. Per germline, CDR1 MNHNS and CDR2 SASEGT. CDR3 protein: CATTTEPNSPLHF. CDR3 coding DNA: TGTGCCACCACGACAGAGCCTAATTCACCCCTCCACTTT.

This clone was recorded only once. V usage is TRBV15 and J usage is TRBJ2-7, with 9 positions matching TRBD1. V lost 4 bases, J lost 5 bases, and 6 bases stayed unmatched. The CDR3 sequence is 14 residues long. CDR1 is LNHNV and CDR2 is YYDKDF in the germline V gene (reference sequence). The CDR3 DNA follows: TGTGCCACCAGCACACAGGGGGCCCGCCACGAGCAGTACTTC. As protein: CATSTQGARHEQYF.

The chain joins TRBV29-1 to TRBJ1-5; the D gene is possibly TRBD1 (6 bases). The V end lost 2 bases, the J end lost 4 bases, and 9 bases lay between the germline ends. The CDR3 is 13 residues long. Germline values: CDR1 SQVTM, CDR2 ANQGSEA. CDR3 region: CSVEQGPNQPQHF. CDR3 sequence (DNA): TGCAGCGTTGAACAGGGGCCAAATCAGCCCCAGCATTTT.

This clone was recorded only once. The V and J genes are TRBV19 and TRBJ2-1, with 7 bases fitting TRBD2. The CDR3 covers 14 residues. The germline gives CDR1 LNHDA, CDR2 SQIVND (reference sequence). Losses at the gene ends were 7 bases for V and 6 bases for J; bases not matched to a gene: 9. This chain's CDR3 is CASTSGGTGNEQFF. The CDR3 DNA reads TGTGCCAGTACGTCCGGGGGGACGGGCAATGAGCAGTTCTTC.

This sequence joins TRBV6-1 and TRBJ2-2, with D maybe TRBD1 (6 bases). CDR3 size: 15 residues. CDR1 and CDR2 from the germline V gene are MNHNS and SASEGT. Trimming took 8 bases from V and 3 from J, leaving 16 bases between them. The CDR3 loop is CASVPGDTHTGELFF. DNA for the CDR3: TGTGCCAGCGTCCCAGGGGATACGCACACCGGGGAGCTGTTTTTT.

The chain is built from TRBV28 and TRBJ2-3; TRBD2 aligns across 14 bases. The CDR3 is 18 amino acids. The J segment lost 1 base and the V segment lost 6 bases, leaving 9 bases of the junction unmatched. CDR1 MDHEN and CDR2 SYDVKM come from the germline V gene. This chain's CDR3 is CASRTIPGLAGGTDTQYF. CDR3 nucleotides: TGTGCCAGCAGGACAATTCCGGGACTAGCGGGGGGCACAGATACGCAGTATTTT.

Here the CDR3 DNA reads TGTGCCAGTAGTATTGGGACACAGAACACTGAAGCTTTCTTT. Protein: CASSIGTQNTEAFF. The chain has TRBV19 and TRBJ1-1; D is possibly TRBD1 (6 bases). Looked up from germline, CDR1 is LNHDA and CDR2 is SQIVND (reference sequence). CDR3 length: 14 residues. Trimming took 3 bases from V and 1 from J, leaving 9 bases between them. Variable domain in full (rest from reference TRBV19 and TRBJ1-1): DGGITQSPKYLFRKEGQNVTLSCEQNLNHDAMYWYRQDPGQGLRLIYYSQIVNDFQKGDIAEGYSVSREKKESFPLTVTSAQKNPTAFYLCASSIGTQNTEAFFGQGTRLTVV.

The CDR3 is CASSLQRRWGQGDEKLFF. Written as DNA, the CDR3 is TGTGCCAGCAGCTTACAGAGGAGGTGGGGACAGGGGGATGAAAAACTGTTTTTT. V gene TRBV7-2 combines with J gene TRBJ1-4, with 11 bases identical to TRBD1. This CDR3 comprises 18 residues. Germline trimming cut 2 bases from V and 6 bases from J; bases unmatched to any gene: 11. CDR1 and CDR2 from the germline V gene are SGHTA and FQGNSA.

This chain uses TRBV5-1 with TRBJ2-5, with TRBD2 matching over 13 bases. Trimming at V came to 0 bases and at J to 4 bases, leaving 6 bases not matched to a gene. The CDR3 consists of 17 residues. Germline CDR1 SGHRS, CDR2 YFSETQ. The chain's CDR3 is CASSLALAGGPRETQYF. In nucleotides, the CDR3 is TGCGCCAGCAGCTTGGCACTAGCGGGGGGGCCGAGAGAGACCCAGTACTTC.

A single count supports this clone. The chain employs TRBV7-6 and TRBJ2-7; TRBD1 matches 10 bases. Looked up from germline, CDR1 is SGHVS and CDR2 is FNYEAQ. This CDR3 region has 15 residues. The V segment lost 3 bases and the J segment 4 bases; nucleotides outside the gene matches: 6. The CDR3 DNA sequence: TGTGCCAGCAGCTTCGGACAGGGGGTGTCTTACGAGCAGTACTTC. Translating it yields CASSFGQGVSYEQYF.

V and J are TRBV4-1 and TRBJ2-2; D gene ambiguous. This CDR3 spans 13 amino acids. Trimming removed 4 bases at V and 4 bases at J, with 7 bases between. CDR1 and CDR2 from the germline V gene are MGHRA and YSYEKL. Written as DNA, the CDR3 is TGCGCCAGCAGCCCGACTTCCACCGGGGAGCTGTTTTTT. It yields the protein CASSPTSTGELFF.

V and J are TRBV19 and TRBJ1-4, with D possibly being TRBD1 (5 bases). The V end lost 10 bases, the J end lost 8 bases, and 17 bases lay between the germline ends. The germline CDR1 and CDR2 sequences are LNHDA and SQIVND (reference sequence). There are 13 residues in the CDR3. The CDR3 is CATNPGSGEKLFF. Here the CDR3 DNA reads TGTGCCACCAACCCAGGGTCAGGAGAAAAACTGTTTTTT.

The chain combines TRBV18 with TRBJ2-5, with a tentative D call TRBD1 (5 bases). Looked up from germline, CDR1 is KGHSH and CDR2 is LQKENI. CDR3 length: 14 residues. V was shortened by 4 bases and J by 4 bases, with 13 bases between the two germline ends. CDR3 coding DNA: TGTGCCAGCTCACAGCAGAAGCAGGGAGAGACCCAGTACTTC. Translation: CASSQQKQGETQYF.

The chain has TRBV18 and TRBJ1-5; a possible D gene is TRBD1 (6 bases). Germline CDR1 reads KGHSH; CDR2 reads LQKENI. This CDR3 spans 15 amino acids. With 2 bases removed from V and 1 base from J, the gap between germline ends came to 9 bases. The CDR3 reads CASSPGGISNQPQHF. The DNA for the CDR3 is TGTGCCAGCTCACCAGGGGGCATCAGCAATCAGCCCCAGCATTTT.

This clone was recorded only once. V usage is TRBV5-6 and J usage is TRBJ1-2; no clear D gene. The V and J ends lost 4 bases and 4 bases respectively, with 14 bases between them. Per germline, CDR1 SGHDT and CDR2 YYEEEE. There are 14 residues in the CDR3. The CDR3 DNA sequence: TGTGCCAGCAGCGAAGCCCGTCCTGCCTATGGCTACACCTTC. Encoded protein: CASSEARPAYGYTF.

J is TRBJ2-3 and V is TRBV13, with TRBD2 matching 12 bases. V shed 5 bases, J shed 3 bases, and the junction held 3 bases outside the gene matches. This CDR3 region has 15 residues. The germline gives CDR1 PRHDT, CDR2 FYEKMQ (reference sequence). CDR3 DNA sequence: TGTGCCAGCAGCCCCGGACTAGCGGGGACAGATACGCAGTATTTT. This translates into CASSPGLAGTDTQYF.

The chain carries TRBV28 and TRBJ1-4, with a possible D match to TRBD1 (5 bases). CDR3 size: 13 residues. V gave up 6 bases and J gave up 8 bases, with 13 bases separating them. The V gene's germline CDR1 is MDHEN and CDR2 SYDVKM. The CDR3 DNA sequence: TGTGCCAGCAGGTTCCCGGGGGGGGAAAAACTGTTTTTT. Amino acid sequence: CASRFPGGEKLFF.

The chain carries TRBV5-6 and TRBJ2-7; D is uncertain. V lost 0 bases and J lost 4, with 5 bases in between. This CDR3 comprises 12 residues. Germline lookup yields CDR1 SGHDT and CDR2 YYEEEE. This chain's CDR3 is CASSLAKYEQYF. The CDR3 nucleotides are TGTGCCAGCAGCTTGGCCAAATACGAGCAGTACTTC.

CDR3 in DNA: TGTGCCAGCAGGACCGGGACAGGGGTGGGCAATGAGCAGTTCTTC. Encoded protein: CASRTGTGVGNEQFF. The V call is TRBV27, the J call TRBJ2-1, with 10 bases aligning to TRBD1. Trimming took 6 bases from V and 6 from J; bases not matched to a gene: 8. Germline CDR1 MNHEY, CDR2 SMNVEV (reference sequence). The CDR3 spans 15 residues.

This rearrangement joins TRBV5-1 to TRBJ1-4; 9 bases align to TRBD1. The V segment lost 2 bases and the J segment 3 bases; nucleotides outside the gene matches: 8. Germline V CDR1 and CDR2: SGHRS, YFSETQ. The CDR3 is made up of 17 amino acids. CDR3 residues: CASSLSGQGLSNEKLFF. Written as DNA, the CDR3 is TGCGCCAGCAGCTTAAGTGGACAGGGGCTATCTAATGAAAAACTGTTTTTT.

V usage is TRBV6-6 and J usage is TRBJ1-1, with D tentatively TRBD1 (5 bases). Trimming removed 6 bases from V and 5 bases from J, with 13 bases in between. Germline CDR1 is MNHNY and CDR2 is SVGAGI (reference sequence). The CDR3 has 13 amino acids. CDR3 DNA sequence: TGTGCCAGCAGGACTACGGGGGGTACTGAAGCTTTCTTT. Protein product: CASRTTGGTEAFF.

The chain's CDR3 is CASSVAGEGDTQYF. The CDR3 DNA reads as TGCGCCAGCAGCGTCGCGGGGGAGGGTGATACGCAGTATTTT. V gene TRBV10-2 combines with J gene TRBJ2-3, with TRBD2 matching 7 bases. Germline loops: CDR1 WSHSY, CDR2 SAAADI. J gave up 6 bases and V 6 bases, and 9 bases lay outside the gene matches. The CDR3 length is 14 residues.

The chain has TRBV7-9 and TRBJ2-2; 7 bases align to TRBD2. Trimming removed 5 bases from V and 3 bases from J; junction bases left unmatched: 9. The CDR3 is 16 amino acids. Germline CDR1 reads SEHNR; CDR2 reads FQNEAQ (reference sequence). As DNA, the CDR3 is TGTGCCAGCAGCCCCTACGGGGGGTACGACACCGGGGAGCTGTTTTTT. This codes for CASSPYGGYDTGELFF.

The rearrangement links TRBV2 to TRBJ2-7, with 12 nucleotides matching TRBD2. V was pared by 8 bases and J by 5 bases, with 4 bases of the junction left unmatched. CDR3 size: 13 residues. Germline V gene lookup returns CDR1 SNHLY and CDR2 FYNNEI. CDR3 loop: CASLLAGGDEQYF. The CDR3 DNA reads TGTGCCAGCTTACTAGCGGGGGGTGACGAGCAGTACTTC.

The V gene is TRBV9, the J gene TRBJ2-5; 8 nucleotides match TRBD1. Unmatched junction bases numbered 10, after V lost 4 bases and J lost 2 bases. CDR1 is SGDLS and CDR2 is YYNGEE in the germline V gene. CDR3 size: 16 residues. The CDR3 sequence is CASSIGQGGMQETQYF. CDR3 DNA sequence: TGTGCCAGCAGCATCGGACAGGGCGGAATGCAAGAGACCCAGTACTTC.

The chain has TRBV5-1 and TRBJ2-3; the D gene is possibly TRBD1 (5 bases). The CDR3 is made up of 15 amino acids. V was trimmed by 7 bases and J by 3 bases, leaving 18 bases between them. Germline V gene data show CDR1 as SGHRS and CDR2 as YFSETQ. CDR3 sequence (DNA): TGCGCCAGCGCCCCCGGGCAGGGAAGGACAGATACGCAGTATTTT. It specifies CASAPGQGRTDTQYF.

The CDR3 DNA follows: TGTGCCAGCAGGAATGACAGGGGCTCTGGAAACACCATATATTTT. Translated: CASRNDRGSGNTIYF. This chain joins TRBV6-1 and TRBJ1-3, with 8 bases fitting TRBD1. This CDR3 spans 15 amino acids. CDR1 MNHNS and CDR2 SASEGT come from the germline V gene. After removal of 6 bases from V and 0 bases from J, the junction contained 4 bases not matched to a gene.

The V and J genes are TRBV10-3 and TRBJ1-6, with TRBD1 matching over 7 bases. CDR1 and CDR2 from the germline V gene are ENHRY and SYGVKD. This CDR3 is built from 17 residues. J lost 0 bases, V lost 0 bases, and 2 bases had no gene match. CDR3 residues: CAISESWDSSYNSPLHF. CDR3 DNA: TGTGCCATCAGTGAGTCGTGGGACAGCTCCTATAATTCACCCCTCCACTTT.

The V and J genes are TRBV6-1 and TRBJ1-2; possible D gene TRBD1, 5 bases. The CDR3 is 16 residues long. The germline gives CDR1 MNHNS, CDR2 SASEGT. The V gene lost 1 base and the J gene lost 3 bases, with 15 bases spanning the gap. In DNA form, the CDR3 reads TGTGCCAGCAGTGAAGTGGTAGGGAGGGGTGACTATGGCTACACCTTC. Protein product: CASSEVVGRGDYGYTF.

The chain recombines TRBV14 with TRBJ2-1; 7 bases map to TRBD2. Germline assignment: CDR1 SGHDN and CDR2 FVKESK. After removal of 4 bases from V and 1 base from J, the junction contained 4 bases not matched to a gene. The CDR3 consists of 15 residues. In nucleotides, the CDR3 is TGTGCCAGCAGCCCCGGGACTACATCCTACAATGAGCAGTTCTTC. This encodes CASSPGTTSYNEQFF.

The J gene is TRBJ1-2, the V gene TRBV18; D is undetermined. This CDR3 is built from 13 residues. Between the trimmed V and J ends, which lost 3 bases and 3 bases, there was a span of 8 bases. The germline V gene encodes CDR1 KGHSH and CDR2 LQKENI. CDR3 coding DNA: TGTGCCAGCTCACCGACTACTTACTATGGCTACACCTTC. It yields the protein CASSPTTYYGYTF. Variable domain in full (rest from reference TRBV18 and TRBJ1-2): NAGVMQNPRHLVRRRGQEARLRCSPMKGHSHVYWYRQLPEEGLKFMVYLQKENIIDESGMPKERFSAEFPKEGPSILRIQQVVRGDSAAYFCASSPTTYYGYTFGSGTRLTVV.